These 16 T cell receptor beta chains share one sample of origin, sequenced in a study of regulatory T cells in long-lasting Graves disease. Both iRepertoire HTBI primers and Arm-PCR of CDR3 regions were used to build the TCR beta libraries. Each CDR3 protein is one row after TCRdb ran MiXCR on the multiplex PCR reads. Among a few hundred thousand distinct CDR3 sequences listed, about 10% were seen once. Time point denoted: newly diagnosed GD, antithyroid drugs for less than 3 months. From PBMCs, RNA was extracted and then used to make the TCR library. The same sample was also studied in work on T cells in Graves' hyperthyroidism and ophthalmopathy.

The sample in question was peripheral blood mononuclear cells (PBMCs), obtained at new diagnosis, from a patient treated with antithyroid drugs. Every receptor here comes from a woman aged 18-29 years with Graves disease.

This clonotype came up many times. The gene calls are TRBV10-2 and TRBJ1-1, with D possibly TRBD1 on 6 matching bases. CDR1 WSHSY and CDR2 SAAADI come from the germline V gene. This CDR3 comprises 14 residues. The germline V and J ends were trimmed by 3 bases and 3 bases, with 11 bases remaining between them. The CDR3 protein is CASSEIRGDTEAFF. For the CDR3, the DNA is TGCGCCAGCAGTGAAATAAGGGGGGACACTGAAGCTTTCTTT.

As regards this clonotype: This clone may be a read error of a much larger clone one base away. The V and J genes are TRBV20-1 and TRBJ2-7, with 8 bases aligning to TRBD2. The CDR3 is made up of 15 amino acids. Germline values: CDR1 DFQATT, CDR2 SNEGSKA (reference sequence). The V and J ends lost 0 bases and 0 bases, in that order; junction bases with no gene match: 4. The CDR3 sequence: CSARDPSGSSYEQYF. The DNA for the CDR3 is TGCAGTGCTAGAGATCCCAGCGGGAGCTCCTACGAGCAGTACTTC.

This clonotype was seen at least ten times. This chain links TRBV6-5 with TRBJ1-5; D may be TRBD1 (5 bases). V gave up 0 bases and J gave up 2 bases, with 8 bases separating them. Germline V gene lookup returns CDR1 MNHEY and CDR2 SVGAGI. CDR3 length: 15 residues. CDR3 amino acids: CASSYSYRRNQPQHF. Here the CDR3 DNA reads TGTGCCAGCAGTTACTCGTACAGGCGCAATCAGCCCCAGCATTTT.

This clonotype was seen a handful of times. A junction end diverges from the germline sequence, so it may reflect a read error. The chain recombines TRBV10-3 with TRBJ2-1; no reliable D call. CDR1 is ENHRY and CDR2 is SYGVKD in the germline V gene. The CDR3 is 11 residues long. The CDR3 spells CAIREYNEQFF. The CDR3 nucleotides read TGTGCCATCAGGGAGTACAATGAGCAGTTCTTC.

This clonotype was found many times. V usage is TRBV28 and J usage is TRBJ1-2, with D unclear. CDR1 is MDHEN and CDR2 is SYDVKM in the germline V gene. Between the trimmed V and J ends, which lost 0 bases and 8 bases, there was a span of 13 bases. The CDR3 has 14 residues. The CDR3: CASSLWTRARGYTF. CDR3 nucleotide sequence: TGTGCCAGCAGTTTATGGACAAGGGCCCGGGGCTACACCTTC.

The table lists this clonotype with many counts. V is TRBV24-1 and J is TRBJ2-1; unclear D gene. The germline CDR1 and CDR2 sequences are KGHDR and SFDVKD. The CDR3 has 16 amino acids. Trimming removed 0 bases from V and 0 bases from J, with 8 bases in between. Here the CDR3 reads CATSDLQAASYNEQFF. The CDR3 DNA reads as TGTGCCACCAGTGATTTGCAGGCAGCCTCCTACAATGAGCAGTTCTTC.

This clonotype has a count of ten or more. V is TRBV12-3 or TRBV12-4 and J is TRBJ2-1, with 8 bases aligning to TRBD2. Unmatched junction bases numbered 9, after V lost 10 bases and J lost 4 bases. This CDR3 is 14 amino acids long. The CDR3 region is CATGGGPTYNEQFF. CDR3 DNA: TGTGCCACCGGGGGGGGCCCCACTTACAATGAGCAGTTCTTC.

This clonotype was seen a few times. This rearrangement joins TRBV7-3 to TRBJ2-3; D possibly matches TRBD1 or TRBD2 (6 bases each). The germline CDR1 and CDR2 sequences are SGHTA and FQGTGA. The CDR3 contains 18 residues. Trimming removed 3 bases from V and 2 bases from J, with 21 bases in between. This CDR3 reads CASSFAGGGRGATDTQYF. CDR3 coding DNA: TGTGCCAGCAGCTTCGCAGGAGGGGGTAGGGGGGCCACAGATACGCAGTATTTT. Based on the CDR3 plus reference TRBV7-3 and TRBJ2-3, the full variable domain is GAGVSQTPSNKVTEKGKYVELRCDPISGHTALYWYRQSLGQGPEFLIYFQGTGAADDSGLPNDRFFAVRPEGSVSTLKIQRTERGDSAVYLCASSFAGGGRGATDTQYFGPGTRLTVL.

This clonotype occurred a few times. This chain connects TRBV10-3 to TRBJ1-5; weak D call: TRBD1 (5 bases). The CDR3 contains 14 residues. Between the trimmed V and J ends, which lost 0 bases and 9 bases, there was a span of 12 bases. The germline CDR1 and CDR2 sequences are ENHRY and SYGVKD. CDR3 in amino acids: CAISESTGGGPQHF. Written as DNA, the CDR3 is TGTGCCATCAGTGAGTCGACGGGGGGGGGGCCCCAGCATTTT.

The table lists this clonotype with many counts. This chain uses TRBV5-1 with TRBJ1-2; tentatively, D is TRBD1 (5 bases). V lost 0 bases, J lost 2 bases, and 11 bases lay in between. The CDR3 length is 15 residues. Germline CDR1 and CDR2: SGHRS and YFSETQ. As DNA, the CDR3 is TGCGCCAGCAGCTTGGGACACCAGGGAAACTATGGCTACACCTTC. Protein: CASSLGHQGNYGYTF.

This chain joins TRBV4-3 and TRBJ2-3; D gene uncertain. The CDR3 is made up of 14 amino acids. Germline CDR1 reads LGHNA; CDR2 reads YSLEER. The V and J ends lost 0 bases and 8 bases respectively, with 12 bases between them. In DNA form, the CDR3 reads TGCGCCAGCAGCCAAGATCCCCTTCGAGCTACGCAGTATTTT. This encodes CASSQDPLRATQYF.

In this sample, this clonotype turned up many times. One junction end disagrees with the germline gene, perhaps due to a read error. The CDR3 spells CASSLVAGGKYQETQYF. As DNA, the CDR3 is TGTGCCAGCAGCTTGGTAGCGGGAGGGAAGTACCAGGAGACCCAGTACTTC. J is TRBJ2-5 and V is TRBV7-2; TRBD2 agrees at 11 bases. CDR3 length: 17 amino acids. Germline CDR1 is SGHTA and CDR2 is FQGNSA.

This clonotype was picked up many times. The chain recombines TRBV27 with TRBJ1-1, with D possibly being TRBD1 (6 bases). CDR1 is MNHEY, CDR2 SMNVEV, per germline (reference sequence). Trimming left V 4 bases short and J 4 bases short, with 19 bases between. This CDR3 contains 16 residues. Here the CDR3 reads CASSSVRGVIGTEAFF. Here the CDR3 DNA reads TGTGCCAGCAGTTCGGTTAGGGGGGTGATTGGCACTGAAGCTTTCTTT.

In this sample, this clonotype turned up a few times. In DNA, the CDR3 is TGTGCCAGCAGCTTAACGGTCGCCTCCTACGAGCAGTACTTC. Its translation is CASSLTVASYEQYF. This chain connects TRBV7-6 to TRBJ2-7, with unresolved D. Trimming shortened V by 2 bases and J by 0 bases, and 8 bases separated the two germline ends. This CDR3 comprises 14 residues. Germline values: CDR1 SGHVS, CDR2 FNYEAQ.

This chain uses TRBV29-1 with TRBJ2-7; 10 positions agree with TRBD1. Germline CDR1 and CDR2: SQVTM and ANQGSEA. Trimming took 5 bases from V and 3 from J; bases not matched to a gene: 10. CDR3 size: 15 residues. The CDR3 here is CSVPVWDRGFYEQYF. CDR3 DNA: TGCAGCGTTCCTGTGTGGGACAGGGGTTTCTACGAGCAGTACTTC.

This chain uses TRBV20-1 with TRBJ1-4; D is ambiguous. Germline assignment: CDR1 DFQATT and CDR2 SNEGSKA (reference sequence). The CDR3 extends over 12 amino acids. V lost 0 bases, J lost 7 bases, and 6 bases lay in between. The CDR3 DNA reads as TGCAGTGCTAGAGACTTGGGTGAAAAACTGTTTTTT. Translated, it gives CSARDLGEKLFF.